These 8 T cell receptor beta chains came from one sample sequenced in a study of blood T cells in healthy people across ages. With a J-beta primer mix and a sample-barcoded 5' primer, a second PCR ran roughly 6 to 11 cycles. TCRdb fed the 5' RACE reads into MiXCR, producing one record per CDR3 protein. The top ten hold 7% to 9.5% of the sample, which has about 1,500,000 distinct CDR3 sequences, approximately 40% seen once. Sequenced input: blood. The receptors come from a woman between 18 and 29 years old in good health.

The J gene is TRBJ1-6, the V gene TRBV6-6; no clear D gene. The CDR3 contains 16 residues. The germline gives CDR1 MNHNY, CDR2 SVGAGI (reference sequence). With 3 bases removed from V and 4 bases from J, the gap between germline ends came to 13 bases. CDR3 nucleotide sequence: TGTGCCAGCAGTTATTCCCGACCTACTTATAATTCACCCCTCCACTTT. Its protein is CASSYSRPTYNSPLHF.

This clonotype was observed a few times. The gene calls are TRBV20-1 and TRBJ2-1; tentatively, D is TRBD1 (6 bases). Germline V lookup: CDR1 DFQATT, CDR2 SNEGSKA (reference sequence). The germline V and J ends were trimmed by 0 bases and 5 bases, with 14 bases remaining between them. The CDR3 contains 15 residues. This CDR3 is CSARDWQDRHNEQFF. The CDR3 coding sequence is TGCAGTGCTAGAGATTGGCAGGACAGACACAATGAGCAGTTCTTC.

The DNA of the CDR3 is TGTGCCAGCAACAGGGCCATAGACGCGAAACCTTACGAGCAGTACTTC. Protein product: CASNRAIDAKPYEQYF. This sequence joins TRBV12-3 or TRBV12-4 and TRBJ2-7, with D perhaps TRBD1 (6 bases). This CDR3 comprises 16 residues. Trimming removed 7 bases from V and 4 bases from J, with 23 bases in between.

The chain is built from TRBV12-3 or TRBV12-4 and TRBJ2-7; D might be TRBD1 (5 bases). Trimming removed 7 bases at V and 0 bases at J, with 10 bases between. The CDR3 runs 13 residues. The CDR3, as DNA: TGTGCCAGCAATCACAGGAACTCCTACGAGCAGTACTTC. Protein product: CASNHRNSYEQYF.

The CDR3 sequence is CSATGWPSGGASYNEQFF. Written as DNA, the CDR3 is TGCAGTGCTACAGGGTGGCCTAGCGGGGGGGCCTCCTACAATGAGCAGTTCTTC. V usage is TRBV20-1 and J usage is TRBJ2-1; 12 bases line up with TRBD2. This CDR3 is 18 amino acids long. With 4 bases clipped from V and 0 bases from J, the junction kept 10 bases outside the gene matches. CDR1 and CDR2 from the germline V gene are DFQATT and SNEGSKA (reference sequence).

The chain combines TRBV14 with TRBJ2-7; 9 nucleotides agree with TRBD1. J was trimmed by 1 base and V by 7 bases; bases with no gene match: 11. This CDR3 has 16 amino acids. Looked up from germline, CDR1 is SGHDN and CDR2 is FVKESK. This CDR3 is CASNLNPGQGSYEQYF. The CDR3 DNA reads as TGTGCCAGCAACCTCAATCCGGGACAGGGATCCTACGAGCAGTACTTC.

The chain is built from TRBV6-5 and TRBJ1-1; D perhaps matches TRBD1 (5 bases). This CDR3 comprises 15 residues. CDR1 MNHEY and CDR2 SVGAGI come from the germline V gene. V lost 6 bases and J 4 bases, leaving 18 bases between the germline ends. The CDR3 spells CASSDRTRGGTEAFF. The DNA of the CDR3 is TGTGCCAGCAGCGACCGGACCCGGGGGGGCACTGAAGCTTTCTTT.

This chain joins TRBV28 and TRBJ1-1; 10 nucleotides agree with TRBD1. Trimming at V came to 4 bases and at J to 0 bases, leaving 20 bases not matched to a gene. The CDR3 is 21 residues long. Germline CDR1 MDHEN, CDR2 SYDVKM. CDR3 DNA sequence: TGTGCCAGCAGTTATCCTCACTTCTACGCCGGGACAGGGGACTTGAACACTGAAGCTTTCTTT. Its translation: CASSYPHFYAGTGDLNTEAFF. Drawing the rest from reference TRBV28 and TRBJ1-1, the complete variable domain is DVKVTQSSRYLVKRTGEKVFLECVQDMDHENMFWYRQDPGLGLRLIYFSYDVKMKEKGDIPEGYSVSREKKERFSLILESASTNQTSMYLCASSYPHFYAGTGDLNTEAFFGQGTRLTVV.